Presented here are 26 T cell receptor beta chains from one specimen sequenced in a study of blood T cells in healthy people across ages (dated by TCRdb to the mid-2010s). Preparation of the library involved 5' RACE. Sequencing was carried out with an Illumina HiSeq 2500. A second PCR of roughly 7 to 12 cycles was run with a J-beta primer mix and a sample-barcoded 5' primer. The public reads were reanalyzed by TCRdb: fastp trimming at Q25, MiXCR alignment, in-frame beta chains only. Duplicate CDR3 protein sequences are folded into a single record with the most common DNA and genes. The sample has fewer than 2,000,000 distinct CDR3 sequences on record, roughly 32% of them singletons. About 11% of the sample goes to the ten largest clones. Specimen: blood. The receptors were gathered from a woman aged 25 to 39 in good health.

The chain carries TRBV10-2 and TRBJ2-3; a weak D match, TRBD1 (5 bases). V dropped 7 bases and J dropped 3 bases, with 17 bases sitting between them. The CDR3 sequence is 15 residues long. Per the germline V gene, CDR1 is WSHSY and CDR2 is SAAADI. CDR3 in amino acids: CASTLTAWGTDTQYF. CDR3 in DNA: TGCGCCAGCACCTTGACAGCTTGGGGTACAGATACGCAGTATTTT.

There are many counts of this clonotype. This chain joins TRBV29-1 and TRBJ2-2, with TRBD1 identical over 8 bases. The CDR3 consists of 14 residues. Trimming cost V 8 bases and J 0 bases; bases outside gene matches: 5. Looked up from germline, CDR1 is SQVTM and CDR2 is ANQGSEA. CDR3 sequence (DNA): TGCAGCACCCCGGGACAGGCGAACACCGGGGAGCTGTTTTTT. This translates into CSTPGQANTGELFF.

The genes are TRBV20-1 and TRBJ1-1; D may be TRBD1 (5 bases). The CDR3 length is 13 residues. The germline V gene encodes CDR1 DFQATT and CDR2 SNEGSKA (reference sequence). V was clipped by 0 bases and J by 4 bases, with 9 bases between them. CDR3 sequence reads: CSARDGTTTEAFF. As DNA, the CDR3 is TGCAGTGCTAGAGATGGGACCACCACTGAAGCTTTCTTT.

The rearrangement joins TRBV6-2 or TRBV6-3 to TRBJ2-3; D may match TRBD1 or TRBD2 (5 bases each). This CDR3 is built from 16 residues. Between the trimmed V and J ends, which lost 6 bases and 0 bases, there was a span of 16 bases. The germline CDR1 and CDR2 sequences are MNHEY and SVGEGT. CDR3 region: CASSRWDVTSTDTQYF. The CDR3 DNA follows: TGTGCCAGCAGCCGATGGGACGTTACTAGCACAGATACGCAGTATTTT.

The CDR3 DNA reads TGTGCCAGCAGGCGTGGACTTGAAGCTTTCTTT. Protein product: CASRRGLEAFF. The chain couples TRBV27 to TRBJ1-1; no reliable D call. The CDR3 covers 11 residues. Germline CDR1 is MNHEY and CDR2 is SMNVEV (reference sequence). The germline V and J ends were trimmed by 6 bases and 7 bases, with 9 bases remaining between them.

The rearrangement joins TRBV20-1 to TRBJ1-2; TRBD1 might be the D (6 bases). Germline values: CDR1 DFQATT, CDR2 SNEGSKA (reference sequence). Trimming removed 5 bases at V and 6 bases at J, with 16 bases between. The CDR3 extends over 13 amino acids. The CDR3 region is CSADPGATHGYTF. In DNA form, the CDR3 reads TGCAGTGCTGACCCGGGGGCCACACATGGCTACACCTTC.

The sample holds a few counts of this clonotype. The chain recombines TRBV5-4 with TRBJ2-5, with TRBD1 matching over 8 bases. The V gene's germline CDR1 is SGHNT and CDR2 YYREEE (reference sequence). With 4 bases clipped from V and 3 bases from J, the junction kept 5 bases outside the gene matches. The CDR3 has 14 residues. CDR3 coding DNA: TGTGCCAGCAGCGGCCGGACAGGGAAAGAGACCCAGTACTTC. Amino acids: CASSGRTGKETQYF.

The J gene is TRBJ2-1, the V gene TRBV6-1; D perhaps matches TRBD1 (5 bases). Germline CDR1 and CDR2: MNHNS and SASEGT. The CDR3 spans 14 residues. Trimming removed 2 bases from V and 7 bases from J, with 12 bases in between. CDR3 in amino acids: CASSEQGVYNEQFF. The CDR3 region has the DNA TGTGCCAGCAGTGAACAGGGTGTTTATAATGAGCAGTTCTTC.

The chain employs TRBV7-6 and TRBJ2-7; possible D gene TRBD1, 6 bases. Trimming took 2 bases from V and 1 from J, leaving 9 bases between them. The CDR3 spans 14 residues. Looked up from germline, CDR1 is SGHVS and CDR2 is FNYEAQ. The CDR3 DNA reads as TGTGCCAGCAGCTTATTCGGACAGTCCTACGAGCAGTACTTC. The encoded protein is CASSLFGQSYEQYF.

The chain has TRBV28 and TRBJ1-6; 8 bases map to TRBD1. Germline V CDR1 and CDR2: MDHEN, SYDVKM. The CDR3 runs 14 residues. V shed 5 bases, J shed 14 bases, and the junction held 11 bases outside the gene matches. As DNA, the CDR3 is TGTGCCAGCAGTCAAGACAGGGGTACGGTAGCCCTCCACTTT. It specifies CASSQDRGTVALHF.

This sequence joins TRBV27 and TRBJ2-3; 7 positions agree with TRBD1. V lost 0 bases to trimming and J lost 2 bases; unmatched junction nucleotides: 8. Germline V CDR1 and CDR2: MNHEY, SMNVEV (reference sequence). The CDR3 sequence is 17 residues long. The CDR3 region is CASSLSTWGQPTDTQYF. CDR3 sequence (DNA): TGTGCCAGCAGTTTATCGACGTGGGGACAGCCCACAGATACGCAGTATTTT.

The CDR3: CAWSVGPVGEQYF. The CDR3 coding sequence is TGTGCCTGGAGTGTGGGTCCCGTAGGGGAGCAGTACTTC. The chain links TRBV30 to TRBJ2-7; no clear D. Trimming removed 0 bases at V and 7 bases at J, with 13 bases between. The CDR3 covers 13 residues. Germline values: CDR1 GTSNPN, CDR2 SVGIG (reference sequence).

The V call is TRBV21-1, the J call TRBJ2-2; TRBD1 is the table's D call, not checked against the DNA. TRBV21-1 is noted as a pseudogene. The CDR3 consists of 16 residues. In nucleotides, the CDR3 is TGTGCCAGCAGCAGCCCGGGAAAGGACCGTTCCGGGGAGCTGTTTTTT. Residues: CASSSPGKDRSGELFF.

The chain couples TRBV6-5 to TRBJ2-3; 13 bases line up with TRBD2. The CDR3 runs to 16 residues. CDR1 and CDR2 from the germline V gene are MNHEY and SVGAGI. Losses at the gene ends were 6 bases for V and 8 bases for J; bases not matched to a gene: 11. CDR3 sequence: CASSYTTSGGPGTQYF. CDR3 bases: TGTGCCAGCAGCTATACGACTAGCGGGGGGCCAGGTACGCAGTATTTT.

The chain couples TRBV20-1 to TRBJ2-3, with 7 bases aligning to TRBD1. CDR1 is DFQATT, CDR2 SNEGSKA, per germline (reference sequence). Losses at the gene ends were 7 bases for V and 2 bases for J; bases not matched to a gene: 9. This CDR3 is built from 14 residues. In nucleotides, the CDR3 is TGCAGTGTTAACAGGACAGGTTCCACAGATACGCAGTATTTT. Its translation: CSVNRTGSTDTQYF.

The chain employs TRBV20-1 and TRBJ2-1; no firm D call. V was cut by 1 base and J by 2 bases, with 9 bases left in between. The length of the CDR3 is 14 residues. Germline values: CDR1 DFQATT, CDR2 SNEGSKA (reference sequence). This CDR3 is CSARAGQAYNEQFF. The CDR3 DNA is TGCAGTGCTAGAGCCGGGCAGGCCTACAATGAGCAGTTCTTC.

V usage is TRBV9 and J usage is TRBJ2-7; the D gene is possibly TRBD1 (6 bases). The CDR3 totals 13 residues. Trimming removed 3 bases at V and 4 bases at J, with 11 bases between. Germline V gene sequence: CDR1 SGDLS, CDR2 YYNGEE. CDR3 sequence: CASSAQQGYEQYF. The CDR3 DNA reads as TGTGCCAGCAGCGCCCAACAGGGATACGAGCAGTACTTC.

The chain is built from TRBV3-1 and TRBJ1-2, with D perhaps matching TRBD1 (5 bases). CDR1 is LGHDT, CDR2 YNNKEL, per germline (reference sequence). V was cut by 0 bases and J by 0 bases, with 17 bases left in between. The length of the CDR3 is 18 residues. The CDR3: CASSQDPRQQPANYGYTF. DNA of the CDR3: TGTGCCAGCAGCCAAGACCCGCGACAGCAACCTGCTAACTATGGCTACACCTTC.

The chain recombines TRBV10-3 with TRBJ2-1; 8 nucleotides line up with TRBD2. Germline V gives CDR1 ENHRY, CDR2 SYGVKD. The J segment lost 6 bases and the V segment lost 0 bases, leaving 7 bases of the junction unmatched. This CDR3 has 16 amino acids. CDR3 in amino acids: CAISESPGTSVNEQFF. DNA of the CDR3: TGTGCCATCAGTGAGTCCCCCGGGACTAGTGTCAATGAGCAGTTCTTC.

The chain links TRBV27 to TRBJ1-5, with 8 bases matching TRBD1. The trim removed 6 bases at V and 9 bases at J, leaving 10 bases unmatched. This CDR3 has 14 amino acids. Germline V gene data show CDR1 as MNHEY and CDR2 as SMNVEV (reference sequence). Here the CDR3 DNA reads TGTGCCAGCAGCTTGGGGGACAGGCGAACGCCCCAGCATTTT. It is translated as CASSLGDRRTPQHF.

The chain uses TRBV12-3 or TRBV12-4 and TRBJ2-7, with 8 bases lining up with TRBD1. V was clipped by 8 bases and J by 0 bases; unmatched bases: 9. The length of the CDR3 is 15 residues. DNA of the CDR3: TGTGCCAGCGGTCCGGACAGGGTTAACTCCTACGAGCAGTACTTC. Translation: CASGPDRVNSYEQYF.

The chain couples TRBV28 to TRBJ2-3; 12 bases are a match to TRBD2. The CDR3 is 14 residues long. Losses at the gene ends were 10 bases for V and 5 bases for J; bases not matched to a gene: 7. In germline, CDR1 is MDHEN, CDR2 SYDVKM. The CDR3 spells CAISSGGAGDTQYF. The CDR3 DNA is TGTGCCATCTCTAGCGGGGGGGCCGGAGATACGCAGTATTTT. Supplemented by reference TRBV28 and TRBJ2-3, the full variable domain reads DVKVTQSSRYLVKRTGEKVFLECVQDMDHENMFWYRQDPGLGLRLIYFSYDVKMKEKGDIPEGYSVSREKKERFSLILESASTNQTSMYLCAISSGGAGDTQYFGPGTRLTVL.

The chain carries TRBV6-1 and TRBJ2-7; 12 nucleotides agree with TRBD1. The V gene's germline CDR1 is MNHNS and CDR2 SASEGT. Trimming took 2 bases from V and 3 from J; bases not matched to a gene: 5. This CDR3 is 16 amino acids long. The CDR3 region is CASSEIGTGGSYEQYF. The CDR3 DNA reads as TGTGCCAGCAGTGAAATTGGGACAGGGGGCAGCTACGAGCAGTACTTC.

The chain combines TRBV7-3 with TRBJ1-2; 9 nucleotides line up with TRBD1. Germline-derived CDR1 and CDR2 are SGHTA and FQGTGA. The CDR3 has 15 amino acids. J gave up 2 bases and V 4 bases, and 5 bases lay outside the gene matches. The CDR3 nucleotides read TGTGCCAGCAGCTCCCCGGACAGGGGCAACTATGGCTACACCTTC. Translating gives CASSSPDRGNYGYTF.

The V gene is TRBV3-1, the J gene TRBJ1-2; D may be TRBD1 (6 bases). The length of the CDR3 is 15 residues. CDR1 and CDR2 (germline): LGHDT, YNNKEL (reference sequence). With 3 bases removed from V and 8 bases from J, the gap between germline ends came to 19 bases. Written as DNA, the CDR3 is TGTGCCAGCAGCCAGGCCCCGGGACAAGAAGAGGGCTACACCTTC. It is translated as CASSQAPGQEEGYTF.

This sequence joins TRBV27 and TRBJ1-2; D is uncertain. Trimming cost V 3 bases and J 5 bases, with 22 bases left between them. CDR3 size: 17 residues. Per germline, CDR1 MNHEY and CDR2 SMNVEV (reference sequence). The CDR3 DNA reads as TGTGCCAGCAGTTTCTTCCCCGGCGAGGGTCTGAGGTATGGCTACACCTTC. It translates to CASSFFPGEGLRYGYTF.